This entry lists 5 T cell receptor beta chains sequenced from one sample in a study of tumor and adjacent non-tumor tissue in lung cancer. A modified ARM-PCR protocol with three rounds of nested PCR amplified TCRbeta. TCRdb reanalysed the multiplex PCR reads using MiXCR and keeps one entry per CDR3 protein. The sample includes 120,000 to 150,000 distinct CDR3 sequences, 66% of them seen just once. No cell sorting was done before RNA was extracted from the tissue. The sample was lung tumor tissue. The receptors derive from a man aged 60 to 69 with small cell lung cancer.

Written as DNA, the CDR3 is TGTGCCAGCAGTTTGACCGGGACAAGGTCTTCCGAGCAGTACTTC. Translation: CASSLTGTRSSEQYF. This chain connects TRBV28 to TRBJ2-7; tentatively, D is TRBD1 (6 bases). Trimming took 3 bases from V and 6 from J, leaving 18 bases between them. There are 15 residues in the CDR3. In germline, CDR1 is MDHEN, CDR2 SYDVKM.

Turning to this clonotype: The junction differs from germline at one of its ends, possibly a read error. The chain has TRBV13 and TRBJ1-2, with D uncertain. Germline V gene lookup returns CDR1 PRHDT and CDR2 FYEKMQ (reference sequence). The CDR3 contains 14 residues. CDR3 region: CVSSLGPPDHGYTF. Here the CDR3 DNA reads TGTGTCAGCAGCTTAGGTCCCCCAGACCATGGCTACACCTTC.

The table lists this clonotype with a count of one. With a much larger clone just one base away, this may be a read error. The rearrangement uses TRBV20-1 and TRBJ1-1, with 7 bases that match TRBD1. The germline gives CDR1 DFQATT, CDR2 SNEGSKA (reference sequence). This CDR3 comprises 12 residues. The CDR3 DNA sequence: TGCAGTGCTACTCAGGGGGACACTGAAACTTTCTTT. It encodes CSATQGDTETFF.

This clonotype has only one observation. The germline gene is not matched at one end of the junction; a read error may be the cause. The rearrangement uses TRBV11-1 and TRBJ2-1; D possibly corresponds to TRBD2 (5 bases). The CDR3 runs 14 residues. From germline, CDR1 is SGHAT and CDR2 FQDESV (reference sequence). The CDR3 DNA reads TGTGCCAGCAGCTTTGGTGGGAGCCACAATGAGCAGTCCTTC. This gives the protein CASSFGGSHNEQSF.

This clonotype has only one observation. The CDR3 loop is CASSLNRNSDQPQHF. CDR3 nucleotide sequence: TGTGCCAGCAGCTTAAACAGGAATAGTGATCAGCCCCAGCATTTT. The V and J genes are TRBV11-2 and TRBJ1-5; TRBD1 is a possible D gene (5 bases). V lost 2 bases and J 5 bases, leaving 13 bases between the germline ends. The germline gives CDR1 SGHAT, CDR2 FQNNGV. The CDR3 length is 15 residues.